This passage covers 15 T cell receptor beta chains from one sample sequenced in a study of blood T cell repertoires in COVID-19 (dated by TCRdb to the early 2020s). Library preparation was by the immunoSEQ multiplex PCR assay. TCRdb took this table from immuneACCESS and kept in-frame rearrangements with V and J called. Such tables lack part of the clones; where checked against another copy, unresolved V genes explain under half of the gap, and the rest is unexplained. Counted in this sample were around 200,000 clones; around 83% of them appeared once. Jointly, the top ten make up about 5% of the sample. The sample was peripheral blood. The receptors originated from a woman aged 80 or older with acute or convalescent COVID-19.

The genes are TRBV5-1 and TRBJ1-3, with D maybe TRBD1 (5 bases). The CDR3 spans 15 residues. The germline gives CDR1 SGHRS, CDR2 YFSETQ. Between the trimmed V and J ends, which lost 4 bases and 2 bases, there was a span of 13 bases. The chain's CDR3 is CASSPGAETGNTIYF. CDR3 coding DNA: TGCGCCAGCAGCCCTGGGGCCGAGACTGGAAACACCATATATTTT.

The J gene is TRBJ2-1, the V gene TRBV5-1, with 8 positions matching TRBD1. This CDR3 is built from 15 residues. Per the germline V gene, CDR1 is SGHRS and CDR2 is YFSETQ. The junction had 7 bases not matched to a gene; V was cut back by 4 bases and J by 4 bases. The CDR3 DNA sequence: TGCGCCAGCAGCCGAGAAGGACAGGGTTACAATGAGCAGTTCTTC. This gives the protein CASSREGQGYNEQFF.

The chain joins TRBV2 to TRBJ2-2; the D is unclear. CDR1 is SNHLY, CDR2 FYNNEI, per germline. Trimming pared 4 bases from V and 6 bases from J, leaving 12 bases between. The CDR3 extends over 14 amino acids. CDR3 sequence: CASSAVIAAGELFF. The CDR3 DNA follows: TGTGCCAGCAGTGCCGTAATCGCGGCCGGGGAGCTGTTTTTT.

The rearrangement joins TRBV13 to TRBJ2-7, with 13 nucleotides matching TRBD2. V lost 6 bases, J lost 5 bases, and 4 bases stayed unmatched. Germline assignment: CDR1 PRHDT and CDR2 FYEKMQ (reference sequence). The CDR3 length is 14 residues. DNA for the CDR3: TGTGCCAGCAGAAGACTAGCGGGAGGACACGAGCAGTACTTC. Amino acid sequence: CASRRLAGGHEQYF.

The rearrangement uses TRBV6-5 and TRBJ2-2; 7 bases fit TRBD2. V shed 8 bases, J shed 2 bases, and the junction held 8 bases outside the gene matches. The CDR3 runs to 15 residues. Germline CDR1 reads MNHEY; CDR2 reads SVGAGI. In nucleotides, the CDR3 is TGTGCCAGCCGCGCCACTAGCGCCAACACCGGGGAGCTGTTTTTT. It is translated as CASRATSANTGELFF.

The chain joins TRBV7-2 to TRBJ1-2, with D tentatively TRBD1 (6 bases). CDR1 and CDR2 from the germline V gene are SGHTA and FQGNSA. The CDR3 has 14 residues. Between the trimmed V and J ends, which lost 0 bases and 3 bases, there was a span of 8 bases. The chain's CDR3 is CASSLAGAYYGYTF. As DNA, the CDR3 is TGTGCCAGCAGCTTAGCGGGGGCTTACTATGGCTACACCTTC.

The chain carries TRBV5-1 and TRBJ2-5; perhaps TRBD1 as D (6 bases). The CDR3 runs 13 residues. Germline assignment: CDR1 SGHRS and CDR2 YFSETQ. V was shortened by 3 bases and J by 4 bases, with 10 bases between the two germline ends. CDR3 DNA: TGCGCCAGCAGCTCGTCGGACAGAGAGACCCAGTACTTC. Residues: CASSSSDRETQYF.

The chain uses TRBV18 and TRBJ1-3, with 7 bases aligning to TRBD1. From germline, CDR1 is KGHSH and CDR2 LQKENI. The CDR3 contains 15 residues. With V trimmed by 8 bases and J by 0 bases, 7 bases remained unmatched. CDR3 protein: CASLPQGGSGNTIYF. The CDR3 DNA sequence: TGTGCCAGCCTACCTCAGGGGGGCTCTGGAAACACCATATATTTT.

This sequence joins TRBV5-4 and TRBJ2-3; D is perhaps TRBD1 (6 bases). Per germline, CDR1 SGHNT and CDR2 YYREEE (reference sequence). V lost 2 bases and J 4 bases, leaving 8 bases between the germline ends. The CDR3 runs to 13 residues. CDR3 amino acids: CASSFSGADTQYF. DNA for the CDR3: TGTGCCAGCAGCTTTTCAGGGGCAGATACGCAGTATTTT.

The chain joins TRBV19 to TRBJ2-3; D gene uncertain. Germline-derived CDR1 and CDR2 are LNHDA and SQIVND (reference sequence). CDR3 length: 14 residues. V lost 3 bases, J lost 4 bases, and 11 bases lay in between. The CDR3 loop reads CASSMARQSDTQYF. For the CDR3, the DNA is TGTGCCAGTAGTATGGCCCGTCAGTCAGATACGCAGTATTTT.

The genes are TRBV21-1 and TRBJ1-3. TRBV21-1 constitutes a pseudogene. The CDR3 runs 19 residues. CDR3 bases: TGTGCCAGCAGCAAGGCGGGCCAAAGGAGTTACTTGGGAACGGACACCATATATTTT. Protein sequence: CASSKAGQRSYLGTDTIYF.

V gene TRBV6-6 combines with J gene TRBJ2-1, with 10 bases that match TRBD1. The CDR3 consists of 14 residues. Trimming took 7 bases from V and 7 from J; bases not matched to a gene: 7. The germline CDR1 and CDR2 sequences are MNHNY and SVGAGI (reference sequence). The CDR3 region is CASTRGQGRNEQFF. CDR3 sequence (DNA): TGTGCCAGCACCAGGGGACAGGGGAGAAATGAGCAGTTCTTC.

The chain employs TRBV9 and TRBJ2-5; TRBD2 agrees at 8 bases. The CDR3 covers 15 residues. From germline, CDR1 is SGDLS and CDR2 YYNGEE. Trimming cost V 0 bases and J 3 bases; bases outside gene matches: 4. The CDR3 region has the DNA TGTGCCAGCAGCGTAGAGGGCGGGAGGAAAGAGACCCAGTACTTC. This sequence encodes CASSVEGGRKETQYF. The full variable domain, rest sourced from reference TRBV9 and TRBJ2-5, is DSGVTQTPKHLITATGQRVTLRCSPRSGDLSVYWYQQSLDQGLQFLIQYYNGEERAKGNILERFSAQQFPDLHSELNLSSLELGDSALYFCASSVEGGRKETQYFGPGTRLLVL.

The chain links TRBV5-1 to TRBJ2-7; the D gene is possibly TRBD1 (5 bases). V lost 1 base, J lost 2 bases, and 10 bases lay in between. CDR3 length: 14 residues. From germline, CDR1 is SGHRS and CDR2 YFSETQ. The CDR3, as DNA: TGCGCCAGCAGCTTGCAGGGTTATCCCTACGAGCAGTACTTC. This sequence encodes CASSLQGYPYEQYF.

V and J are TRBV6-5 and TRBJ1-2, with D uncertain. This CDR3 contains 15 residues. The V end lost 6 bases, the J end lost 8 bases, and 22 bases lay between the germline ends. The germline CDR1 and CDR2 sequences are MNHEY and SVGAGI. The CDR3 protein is CASSFSDAFPRGYTF. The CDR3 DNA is TGTGCCAGCAGCTTCAGTGATGCCTTCCCTAGGGGCTACACCTTC.